A selection of T cell receptor beta chains follows, all from one sample in a study of blood T cell repertoires in COVID-19. Profiling relied on immunoSEQ multiplex PCR, and the TCRdb table lists in-frame clones only, not all of them. The table records approximately 200,000 clones, approximately 86% of them present only once. The sample consisted of PBMCs or T cells enriched from blood (not recorded which). All receptors come from a woman in her thirties who had recovered from COVID-19. The CDR3 runs from the conserved cysteine through the conserved F or W. Each record gives: CDR3 DNA, CDR3 protein, V gene, clone size, CDR3 length, D gene, J gene. D genes are given only for firm matches. Not every row has a clone size; where given, it reads once, few, many or a size class.

TGTGCCAGCTGGACAGGGGATGAAAAACTGTTTTTT CASWTGDEKLFF TRBV2 - 12 TRBD1 TRBJ1-4
TGTGCCAGCAGTCCCCAGGGGGTCCCGTACTATGGCTACACCTTC CASSPQGVPYYGYTF TRBV6-2/TRBV6-3 - 15 TRBD1 TRBJ1-2
TGTGCCAGCAGTTACGCCGGACAGGGTAGCAATCAGCCCCAGCATTTT CASSYAGQGSNQPQHF TRBV6-5 - 16 TRBD1 TRBJ1-5
TGTGCCAGCAGCTCCTACAACAGGGGACGATCTGAAGCTTTCTTT CASSSYNRGRSEAFF TRBV7-6 once 15 TRBD1 TRBJ1-1
TGTGCCACTCAGGGTCCCAATCAGCCCCAGCATTTT CATQGPNQPQHF TRBV15 - 12 - TRBJ1-5
TGCGCCAGCAGCCAAGCAGTTCGGGATTCACCCCTCCACTTT CASSQAVRDSPLHF TRBV4-3 - 14 - TRBJ1-6
TGCGCCAGCAGCCCGGCCGGGGGGGGAAGCACAGATACGCAGTATTTT CASSPAGGGSTDTQYF TRBV5-1 - 16 TRBD2 TRBJ2-3
TGTGCCAGCAGCGTAGCTGGGGGACTAGCACGACACCAAGAGACCCAGTACTTC CASSVAGGLARHQETQYF TRBV9 - 18 TRBD2 TRBJ2-5
TGTGCCAGCAGCCCACGTACGGGGGTATACTATGGCTACACCTTC CASSPRTGVYYGYTF TRBV5-4 - 15 - TRBJ1-2
TGTGCCACCAGGAGGCGGCTCTCCACTGAAGCTTTCTTT CATRRRLSTEAFF TRBV19 few 13 - TRBJ1-1
TGCGCCAGCAGCGACCAGGGGAGAACTGAAGCTTTCTTT CASSDQGRTEAFF TRBV5-1 once 13 - TRBJ1-1
TGCGCCAGCAGCCAAGATCTCACAACAACTAATGAAAAACTGTTTTTT CASSQDLTTTNEKLFF TRBV4-3 - 16 - TRBJ1-4